The 11 T cell receptor beta chains given below trace back to one sample, sequenced in a study of Ad26.COV2.S vaccination and SARS-CoV-2 variants. The data were produced by immunoSEQ multiplex PCR, yet TCRdb's version contains in-frame clones alone and is incomplete. The top ten clones hold about 3.8% of a sample with hundreds of thousands of clones, approximately 90% of them seen once. The sample here was peripheral blood, taken after recovery from COVID-19. These receptors were obtained from a human donor who had recovered from COVID-19.

The gene calls are TRBV4-2 and TRBJ1-3; 9 nucleotides align to TRBD1. There are 18 residues in the CDR3. V lost 4 bases, J lost 0 bases, and 10 bases stayed unmatched. Per the germline V gene, CDR1 is LGHNA and CDR2 is YNFKEQ. The CDR3 bases are TGTGCCAGCAGCCGCAAGACAGGGGGGCTCCTCTCTGGAAACACCATATATTTT. It yields the protein CASSRKTGGLLSGNTIYF.

Comment on this clone: At one of its ends the junction is not consistent with the germline gene, which may arise from a read error. The chain recombines TRBV6-1 with TRBJ1-5, with 10 bases fitting TRBD1. The CDR3 has 16 amino acids. The germline gives CDR1 MNHNS, CDR2 SASEGT. CDR3 sequence (DNA): TGTGCCAGCAGGGAAGTAGGGACAGGGGCTGATCAGCCCCAGCATTTT. This encodes CASREVGTGADQPQHF.

V and J are TRBV4-1 and TRBJ1-4, with unresolved D. The CDR3 totals 15 residues. In germline, CDR1 is MGHRA, CDR2 YSYEKL. Trimming stripped 0 bases from V and 4 bases from J, with 9 bases between. CDR3 amino acids: CASSQDRGVNEKLFF. The CDR3 region has the DNA TGCGCCAGCAGCCAAGATCGGGGAGTTAATGAAAAACTGTTTTTT.

The rearrangement joins TRBV10-1 to TRBJ2-7, with unresolved D. Germline values: CDR1 WNHNN, CDR2 SYGVQD (reference sequence). There are 14 residues in the CDR3. Trimming pared 3 bases from V and 2 bases from J, leaving 11 bases between. The CDR3 nucleotides read TGCGCCAGCAGTGAAGGCAACGGCCCCTACGAGCAGTACTTC. Amino acids: CASSEGNGPYEQYF.

The rearrangement uses TRBV5-4 and TRBJ1-3, with D possibly matching TRBD1 (6 bases). Germline-derived CDR1 and CDR2 are SGHNT and YYREEE (reference sequence). CDR3 length equals 14 residues. The V end was cut by 4 bases, the J end by 4 bases, with 12 bases between. CDR3 coding DNA: TGTGCCAGCAGCAACAGGGTTTCGGGAAACACCATATATTTT. Its translation: CASSNRVSGNTIYF. Full variable domain (rest looked up from reference TRBV5-4 and TRBJ1-3): ETGVTQSPTHLIKTRGQQVTLRCSSQSGHNTVSWYQQALGQGPQFIFQYYREEENGRGNFPPRFSGLQFPNYSSELNVNALELDDSALYLCASSNRVSGNTIYFGEGSWLTVV.

About this clone itself: This same CDR3 is encoded by further DNA sequences in the sample. The chain combines TRBV6-5 with TRBJ2-7; TRBD1 matches 10 bases. With 4 bases clipped from V and 2 bases from J, the junction kept 5 bases outside the gene matches. Germline values: CDR1 MNHEY, CDR2 SVGAGI. CDR3 length: 15 residues. In DNA, the CDR3 is TGTGCCAGCAGTTCGCCTGGACAGGGGGCCTACGAGCAGTACTTC. Its translation is CASSSPGQGAYEQYF.

The chain joins TRBV20-1 to TRBJ1-1; D gene uncertain. The CDR3 runs to 11 residues. Germline loops: CDR1 DFQATT, CDR2 SNEGSKA (reference sequence). V lost 8 bases and J 1 base, leaving 8 bases between the germline ends. The CDR3: CSPSANTEAFF. The CDR3 DNA reads TGCAGTCCGTCAGCGAACACTGAAGCTTTCTTT.

For the CDR3, the DNA is TGTGCCAGCAACCACCGACAGGGGCGCACTGAAGCTTTCTTT. Protein product: CASNHRQGRTEAFF. The rearrangement joins TRBV11-2 to TRBJ1-1; 8 nucleotides match TRBD1. The trim removed 7 bases at V and 4 bases at J, leaving 8 bases unmatched. CDR3 length: 14 amino acids. Per germline, CDR1 SGHAT and CDR2 FQNNGV. Complete variable domain (other parts from reference TRBV11-2 and TRBJ1-1): EAGVAQSPRYKIIEKRQSVAFWCNPISGHATLYWYQQILGQGPKLLIQFQNNGVVDDSQLPKDRFSAERLKGVDSTLKIQPAKLEDSAVYLCASNHRQGRTEAFFGQGTRLTVV.

The V call is TRBV12-5, the J call TRBJ1-1; 10 positions agree with TRBD1. CDR1 is LGHNT and CDR2 is FRNRAP in the germline V gene. The CDR3 runs to 12 residues. Germline trimming cut 5 bases from V and 9 bases from J; bases unmatched to any gene: 3. The CDR3 here is CASGLDRGQAFF. The CDR3 nucleotides read TGTGCTAGTGGTCTTGACAGGGGGCAAGCTTTCTTT.

The rearrangement links TRBV20-1 to TRBJ1-1, with 7 bases identical to TRBD1. The germline V gene has CDR1 DFQATT and CDR2 SNEGSKA (reference sequence). CDR3 length: 11 amino acids. Trimming removed 3 bases from V and 7 bases from J; junction bases left unmatched: 2. CDR3 DNA: TGCAGTGCTAGGACAGGGAATGAAGCTTTCTTT. Translation gives CSARTGNEAFF.

V is TRBV29-1 and J is TRBJ1-1; D gene uncertain. Germline values: CDR1 SQVTM, CDR2 ANQGSEA. The CDR3 length is 12 residues. Trimming pared 6 bases from V and 1 base from J, leaving 9 bases between. The CDR3 DNA reads TGCAGCGTCCGGACGGAGAACACTGAAGCTTTCTTT. It specifies CSVRTENTEAFF.